Below are 17 T cell receptor beta chains sequenced from a single sample in a study of lymphopenia after photon versus proton radiotherapy. Using immunoSEQ multiplex PCR, the repertoire was profiled, and TCRdb retains in-frame clones only, with some absent. The table lists tens of thousands of clones, roughly 85% of them singletons, with about 2.2% in the top ten. Specimen: peripheral blood, collected from a patient treated with photon-based radiotherapy. These receptors were collected from a man in his forties or fifties with gastric cancer.

This chain uses TRBV7-2 with TRBJ1-1; TRBD1 is a possible D gene (6 bases). The CDR3 contains 12 residues. V was cut by 6 bases and J by 11 bases, with 16 bases left in between. Germline V gene data show CDR1 as SGHTA and CDR2 as FQGNSA. The CDR3: CASRSQGGMAFF. The DNA of the CDR3 is TGTGCCAGCAGATCACAGGGAGGCATGGCTTTCTTT.

This clone was found a few times. V usage is TRBV18 and J usage is TRBJ1-6, with 8 bases identical to TRBD1. CDR3 length equals 14 residues. The germline CDR1 and CDR2 sequences are KGHSH and LQKENI. J lost 13 bases, V lost 5 bases, and 10 bases had no gene match. The CDR3 protein is CASSSGQGGGPLHF. CDR3 in DNA: TGTGCCAGCTCAAGCGGACAGGGTGGGGGTCCCCTCCACTTT.

This rearrangement joins TRBV11-3 to TRBJ2-2; D might be TRBD1 or TRBD2, each matching 5 bases. Germline-derived CDR1 and CDR2 are SGHNT and YENEEA. This CDR3 contains 14 residues. V was trimmed by 2 bases and J by 6 bases, leaving 10 bases between them. This chain's CDR3 is CASSLRGGSGELFF. Here the CDR3 DNA reads TGTGCCAGCAGCTTACGGGGCGGTTCCGGGGAGCTGTTTTTT.

The rearrangement joins TRBV12-5 to TRBJ1-1, with D unclear. Germline V gene lookup returns CDR1 LGHNT and CDR2 FRNRAP. CDR3 size: 13 residues. V was trimmed by 5 bases and J by 4 bases, leaving 11 bases between them. The CDR3 DNA reads as TGTGCTAGTGGTGGCGGCAGGTCCACTGAAGCTTTCTTT. Protein product: CASGGGRSTEAFF. Together with reference TRBV12-5 and TRBJ1-1, the CDR3 gives the full variable domain: DARVTQTPRHKVTEMGQEVTMRCQPILGHNTVFWYRQTMMQGLELLAYFRNRAPLDDSGMPKDRFSAEMPDATLATLKIQPSEPRDSAVYFCASGGGRSTEAFFGQGTRLTVV.

Here the CDR3 DNA reads TGTGCCAGCAGTGAAGCGGCGGGTCTGGGTTTGGAGACCCAGTACTTC. Amino acid sequence: CASSEAAGLGLETQYF. The chain employs TRBV2 and TRBJ2-5; D may be TRBD2 (5 bases). The V gene lost 0 bases and the J gene lost 5 bases, with 16 bases spanning the gap. The germline gives CDR1 SNHLY, CDR2 FYNNEI. The CDR3 is 16 amino acids.

The chain carries TRBV10-3 and TRBJ2-1, with 8 bases identical to TRBD1. CDR1 is ENHRY and CDR2 is SYGVKD in the germline V gene. Trimming took 3 bases from V and 7 from J; bases not matched to a gene: 5. CDR3 size: 14 residues. The CDR3 region is CAISDRTGGNEQFF. CDR3 nucleotide sequence: TGTGCCATCAGTGACCGAACAGGGGGGAATGAGCAGTTCTTC.

This rearrangement joins TRBV6-6 to TRBJ2-4; 7 nucleotides align to TRBD1. CDR3 length equals 15 residues. Germline V CDR1 and CDR2: MNHNY, SVGAGI (reference sequence). With 5 bases clipped from V and 7 bases from J, the junction kept 11 bases outside the gene matches. The DNA for the CDR3 is TGTGCCAGCAGTCCAATCGACAGGGCGGTGAACATTCAGTACTTC. This gives the protein CASSPIDRAVNIQYF.

The V gene is TRBV6-5, the J gene TRBJ2-5, with unresolved D. In germline, CDR1 is MNHEY, CDR2 SVGAGI. The CDR3 runs to 13 residues. The V end was cut by 0 bases, the J end by 2 bases, with 4 bases between. CDR3 DNA sequence: TGTGCCAGCAGTTACTCGGGGCAAGAGACCCAGTACTTC. Its translation is CASSYSGQETQYF.

The gene calls are TRBV30 and TRBJ1-1; D uncertain. The length of the CDR3 is 12 residues. In germline, CDR1 is GTSNPN, CDR2 SVGIG (reference sequence). V lost 4 bases and J lost 5, with 11 bases in between. CDR3 sequence (DNA): TGTGCCTGGATCCCCGCCGGAACTGAAGCTTTCTTT. Its translation is CAWIPAGTEAFF.

The chain uses TRBV30 and TRBJ1-2, with 7 bases lining up with TRBD1. The CDR3 is 15 residues long. V trimming: 1 base; J trimming: 7 bases; junction bases outside the gene matches: 12. CDR1 GTSNPN and CDR2 SVGIG come from the germline V gene (reference sequence). CDR3 region: CAWSGTGQRNGGYTF. The CDR3 DNA reads as TGTGCCTGGAGTGGGACAGGTCAACGGAATGGTGGCTACACCTTC.

This chain links TRBV10-1 with TRBJ2-1; no reliable D call. The germline gives CDR1 WNHNN, CDR2 SYGVQD (reference sequence). V was pared by 0 bases and J by 8 bases, with 8 bases between. This CDR3 spans 13 amino acids. The DNA of the CDR3 is TGCGCCAGCAGTGAGTCGGCAGTATATGAGCAGTTCTTC. This sequence encodes CASSESAVYEQFF.

The rearrangement links TRBV7-2 to TRBJ2-5; D unclear. The CDR3 spans 13 residues. V was cut by 1 base and J by 5 bases, with 8 bases left in between. Germline lookup yields CDR1 SGHTA and CDR2 FQGNSA. This chain's CDR3 is CASSLVAPETQYF. Here the CDR3 DNA reads TGTGCCAGCAGCTTAGTTGCTCCGGAGACCCAGTACTTC.

V and J are TRBV11-2 and TRBJ2-1, with TRBD2 matching 11 bases. The CDR3 extends over 14 amino acids. J gave up 10 bases and V 5 bases, and 7 bases lay outside the gene matches. CDR1 is SGHAT, CDR2 FQNNGV, per germline. The CDR3 loop is CASSTPSGGREQFF. CDR3 nucleotide sequence: TGTGCCAGCAGCACCCCTAGCGGGGGGCGGGAGCAGTTCTTC.

This chain connects TRBV15 to TRBJ1-5; TRBD1 is a possible D gene (6 bases). This CDR3 region has 16 residues. Germline V lookup: CDR1 LNHNV, CDR2 YYDKDF (reference sequence). V gave up 0 bases and J gave up 2 bases, with 11 bases separating them. The CDR3 sequence is CATSRDRGVGNQPQHF. CDR3 nucleotides: TGTGCCACCAGCAGAGACAGGGGAGTCGGCAATCAGCCCCAGCATTTT.

This clone was seen only a few times. This chain links TRBV4-2 with TRBJ2-6; possible D gene TRBD2, 5 bases. Germline V gene sequence: CDR1 LGHNA, CDR2 YNFKEQ. This CDR3 has 16 residues. Trimming pared 0 bases from V and 1 base from J, leaving 7 bases between. The CDR3 loop is CASSQDTGSGANVLTF. The CDR3 DNA is TGTGCCAGCAGCCAAGATACGGGGTCTGGGGCCAACGTCCTGACTTTC.

V is TRBV4-2 and J is TRBJ1-2; D is uncertain. The CDR3 loop spans 16 amino acids. CDR1 and CDR2 from the germline V gene are LGHNA and YNFKEQ. Trimming stripped 4 bases from V and 8 bases from J, with 23 bases between. In DNA form, the CDR3 reads TGTGCCAGCAGCCCCTCGGTCCTGGGAGGGAATGGAGGCTACACCTTC. Translation gives CASSPSVLGGNGGYTF.

The genes are TRBV7-2 and TRBJ1-1; D call uncertain. The CDR3 is 14 residues long. Germline CDR1 SGHTA, CDR2 FQGNSA. Trimming removed 0 bases at V and 1 base at J, with 6 bases between. The CDR3 loop reads CASSLAGSNTEAFF. The CDR3 DNA reads TGTGCCAGCAGCTTAGCCGGGTCGAACACTGAAGCTTTCTTT.